This T cell receptor beta chain was identified during a study of T cell responses to AZD1222 COVID-19 vaccine. Study-level points and caveats: White British people made up most donors, females outnumbered males, and clonal diversity was possibly underestimated.

TCRdb's table, derived via immunoSEQ multiplex PCR, lists solely in-frame clones and lacks some. Of about 39,000 clones listed, 88% are singletons. V lost 4 bases to trimming and J lost 5 bases, with 12 bases between them. The germline V gene encodes CDR1 SGHRS and CDR2 YFSETQ. The CDR3 is 13 residues long. Remarks on this clone: No antigen is known for it. The same CDR3 can be traced to other DNA sequences in this sample.

Sequencing used peripheral blood, obtained 28 days after the second dose of the MenACWY control vaccine. The chain links TRBV5-1 to TRBJ1-2, with D maybe TRBD1 (5 bases). This receptor was obtained from an adult who received the MenACWY meningococcal vaccine as a control. Here the CDR3 reads CASSLRDGYGYTF. The DNA of the CDR3 is TGCGCCAGCAGCCTTCGGGACGGTTATGGCTACACCTTC.